This is a list of T cell receptor beta chains from one sample in a study of T cell responses to AZD1222 COVID-19 vaccine. Generated by immunoSEQ multiplex PCR, the TCRdb table keeps only in-frame clones and is missing some. The sample carries 80,000 or so clones, about nine tenths recorded once. The specimen was peripheral blood, collected on day 0 of MenACWY control vaccination. The origin of the receptors is an adult in good health. The CDR3 runs from the conserved cysteine through the conserved F or W. The order of the fields is CDR3 protein, V gene.

CDR3: CASSPDIRQTGYTF; V: TRBV19
CDR3: CASSYMADTQYF; V: TRBV6-5
CDR3: CAWSVSLMNTEAFF; V: TRBV30
CDR3: CASSLGGVRNEQFF; V: TRBV13
CDR3: CASSQAGTGYGYTF; V: TRBV4-1
CDR3: CASSFLPTSQETQYF; V: TRBV19
CDR3: CASSEAPAGGAYEQYF; V: TRBV6-1
CDR3: CASSEPASGRAAEQYF; V: TRBV6-1
CDR3: CAITGGEGQPQHF; V: TRBV10-3
CDR3: CASSPLGQGVADTQYF; V: TRBV28
CDR3: CASSFPKKQGRIYGYTF; V: TRBV5-4
CDR3: CASKSDSRNQPQHF; V: TRBV27
CDR3: CASSSSSGAGRETQYF; V: TRBV7-3
CDR3: CAWKEQKYGYTF; V: TRBV30
CDR3: CASSLGGLGYTF; V: TRBV11-2
CDR3: CAWGLGQNLEQYF; V: TRBV30
CDR3: CASSLGQTYEQYF; V: TRBV11-2
CDR3: CASSYAGQPNTEAFF; V: TRBV6-5
CDR3: CATSVPGPLYNEQFF; V: TRBV24-1
CDR3: CASSVELVRTGELFF; V: TRBV9
CDR3: CASSSWTGGTGELFF; V: TRBV7-9
CDR3: CASSEAGYGYTF; V: TRBV25-1
CDR3: CATQGYNEQFF; V: TRBV19
CDR3: CASTDEAVNTEAFF; V: TRBV28
CDR3: CASRIPRDRDTGELFF; V: TRBV2
CDR3: CASSMSTYSNQPQHF; V: TRBV19
CDR3: CAAGPYQGTYEQYF; V: TRBV6-5
CDR3: CASSPAANVLTF; V: TRBV18
CDR3: CASSLMTGIGVQPQHF; V: TRBV5-6
CDR3: CASSQERVLAGQPQHF; V: TRBV4-3
CDR3: CASSETGTTNSPLHF; V: TRBV6-1
CDR3: CASSRRDRGIPQETQYF; V: TRBV19
CDR3: CASTSLRDRYGYTF; V: TRBV27
CDR3: CASAWGYNQPQHF; V: TRBV27
CDR3: CASSQGMSRYEQYF; V: TRBV4-1
CDR3: CATSSRLTGDSPLHF; V: TRBV15
CDR3: CASSVVRGGTDTQYF; V: TRBV28
CDR3: CASSLDSPGYGYTF; V: TRBV11-2
CDR3: CASSQNSGTENEQYF; V: TRBV4-1
CDR3: CASSLERRGEAFF; V: TRBV7-2
CDR3: CASSVEEGTHGYTF; V: TRBV7-2
CDR3: CASSVATGGNTIYF; V: TRBV9
CDR3: CATSSTGDLYEQYF; V: TRBV27
CDR3: CASSPRPNYGYTF; V: TRBV5-1
CDR3: CASSLKGALGYGYTF; V: TRBV5-4
CDR3: CASSQMGTEAFF; V: TRBV6-5
CDR3: CASSLSDRNNYGYTF; V: TRBV27